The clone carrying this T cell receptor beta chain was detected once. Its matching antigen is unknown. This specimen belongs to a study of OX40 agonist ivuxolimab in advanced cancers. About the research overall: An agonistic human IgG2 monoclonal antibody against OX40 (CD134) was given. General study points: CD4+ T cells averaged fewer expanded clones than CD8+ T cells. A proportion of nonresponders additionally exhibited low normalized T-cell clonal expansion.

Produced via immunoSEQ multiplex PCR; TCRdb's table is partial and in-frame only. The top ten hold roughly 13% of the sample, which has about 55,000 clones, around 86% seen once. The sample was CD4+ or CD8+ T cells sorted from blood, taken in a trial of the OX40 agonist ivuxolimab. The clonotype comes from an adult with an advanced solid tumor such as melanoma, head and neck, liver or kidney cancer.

CDR3 residues: CASRDVGGLTDTQYF. The CDR3 bases are TGTGCCAGCAGAGATGTGGGAGGGTTAACAGATACGCAGTATTTT. The chain has TRBV28 and TRBJ2-3, with 7 positions matching TRBD2. The germline gives CDR1 MDHEN, CDR2 SYDVKM. Trimming at V came to 6 bases and at J to 3 bases, leaving 9 bases not matched to a gene. The CDR3 length is 15 residues.